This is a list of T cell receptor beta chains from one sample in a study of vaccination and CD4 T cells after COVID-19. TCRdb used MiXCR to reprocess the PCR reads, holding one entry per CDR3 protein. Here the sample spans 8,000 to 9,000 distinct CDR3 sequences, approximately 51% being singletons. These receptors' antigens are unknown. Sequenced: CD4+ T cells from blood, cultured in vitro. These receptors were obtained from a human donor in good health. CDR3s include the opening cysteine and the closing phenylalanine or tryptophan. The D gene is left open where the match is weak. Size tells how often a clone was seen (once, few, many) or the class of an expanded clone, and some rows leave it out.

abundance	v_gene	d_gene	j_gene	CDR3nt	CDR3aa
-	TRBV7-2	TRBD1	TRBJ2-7	TGTGCCAGCAGCCCTCAGACAGGGGACTACGAGCAGTACTTC	CASSPQTGDYEQYF
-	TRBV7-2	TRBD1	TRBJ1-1	TGTGCCTGCAGCTTAAGGGACAGCTACACTGAAGCTTTCTTT	CACSLRDSYTEAFF
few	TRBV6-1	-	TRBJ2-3	TGTGCCAGCCGCTCCGAGGGCGATACGCAGTATTTT	CASRSEGDTQYF
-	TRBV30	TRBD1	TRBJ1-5	TGTGCCTGGGGGACAGCGGGGGGTCAGCCCCAGCATTTT	CAWGTAGGQPQHF
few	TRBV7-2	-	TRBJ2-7	TGTGCCAGCAGCTTAATCAGGGCCCGGTACGAGCAGTACTTC	CASSLIRARYEQYF
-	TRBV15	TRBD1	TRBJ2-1	TGTGCCACCAGTCAAGTTCGGGCAGGGGGCGATGAGCAGTTCTTC	CATSQVRAGGDEQFF
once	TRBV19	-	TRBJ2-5	TGTGCCAGTAGTCCCTCTCGAGCGATAGAGACCCAGTACTTC	CASSPSRAIETQYF
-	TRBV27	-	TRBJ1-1	TGTGCCAGCAGTTTATTGGGGACTGAAGCTTTCTTT	CASSLLGTEAFF
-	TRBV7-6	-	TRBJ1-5	TGTGCCAGCAGCCTTAAACCGAGCAATCAGCCCCAGCATTTT	CASSLKPSNQPQHF
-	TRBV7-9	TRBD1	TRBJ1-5	TGTGCCCTAGACAGGGCCGGAAGCAATCAGCCCCAGCATTTT	CALDRAGSNQPQHF
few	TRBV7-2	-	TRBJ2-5	TGTGCCAGCAGCTTAGCCGCTGCGCAGCAAGAGACCCAGTACTTC	CASSLAAAQQETQYF
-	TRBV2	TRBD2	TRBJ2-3	TGTGCCAGCAGTGGAACTAGCGGGGGCACAGATACGCAGTATTTT	CASSGTSGGTDTQYF
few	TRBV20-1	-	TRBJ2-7	TGCAGTGCTAGCCTCGGGATCCCGGGCGAGCAGTACTTC	CSASLGIPGEQYF
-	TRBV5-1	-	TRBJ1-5	TGCGCCAGCAGCTTGGGAGGGGTCGATCAGCCCCAGCATTTT	CASSLGGVDQPQHF
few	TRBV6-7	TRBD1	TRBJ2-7	TGTGCCAGCAGCCGCCGGGACAGAACCTACGAGCAGTACTTC	CASSRRDRTYEQYF
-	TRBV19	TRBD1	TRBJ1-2	TGTGCCAGTACCCTCCGACAGGGGGCGGGCGGCTACACCTTC	CASTLRQGAGGYTF
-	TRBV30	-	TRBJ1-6	TGTGCCTGGGGAGCAGCGGTACCCCTCCACTTT	CAWGAAVPLHF
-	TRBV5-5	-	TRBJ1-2	TGTGCCAGCAGCTTGGAGGGCGTTACTAACTATGGCTACACCTTC	CASSLEGVTNYGYTF
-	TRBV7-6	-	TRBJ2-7	TGTGCCAGCAGCATGACACCACAGGGGGGGTACGAGCAGTACTTC	CASSMTPQGGYEQYF
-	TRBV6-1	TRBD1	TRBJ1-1	TGTGCCAGCAGTGAAGCGTGGTGGGACAGGGGGAACACTGAAGCTTTCTTT	CASSEAWWDRGNTEAFF
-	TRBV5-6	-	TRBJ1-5	TGTGCCAGCAGCTTGTGGGGGGCTCCGAGCAATCAGCCCCAGCATTTT	CASSLWGAPSNQPQHF
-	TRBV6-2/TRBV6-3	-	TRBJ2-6	TGTGCCAGCAGTTACCTCATAAGGGGGTCACGGCCTGGGGCCAACGTCCTGACTTTC	CASSYLIRGSRPGANVLTF
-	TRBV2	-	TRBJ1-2	TGTGCCAGCGGGGGGAACTATGGCTACACCTTC	CASGGNYGYTF
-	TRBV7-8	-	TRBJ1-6	TGTGCCAGCAGCTTCCGGGGGCAAGGGAATTCACCCCTCCACTTT	CASSFRGQGNSPLHF